This TCR beta chain was sequenced in a study of cytomegalovirus exposure and HLA in healthy donors. Germline values: CDR1 SGDLS, CDR2 YYNGEE. V dropped 0 bases and J dropped 9 bases, with 13 bases sitting between them. This CDR3 has 14 amino acids. It was healthy bone marrow donors who served as donors. The PCR had 60 Vbeta and 13 Jbeta primers. This table comes from immunoSEQ multiplex PCR, and its TCRdb copy is limited to in-frame clones, with some not included. Of 35,000 or so clones in the sample, roughly 81% were seen once. The V call is TRBV9, the J call TRBJ2-1, with D maybe TRBD2 (7 bases). The sequenced sample consisted of PBMCs. This TCR was recovered from a woman between 40 and 50 years old in good health and CMV-seronegative. The CDR3 DNA reads as TGTGCCAGCAGCGTAGCTATCGGGGGGCGTGAGCAGTTCTTC. Translation gives CASSVAIGGREQFF.